The rows below give T cell receptor beta chains drawn from one sample of a study of metastatic and nonmetastatic thyroid tumors. MiXCR reprocessed the PCR reads for TCRdb. Here the sample spans 49,000 or so clones, around a quarter being singletons. Sequencing input: blood. Receptors were obtained from a male donor with papillary thyroid cancer or a benign thyroid nodule (not recorded which). Some clones in this sample may be carry-over from other donors' samples. Both conserved end residues are part of each CDR3. D genes are given only for firm matches. Some rows have no size entry. The others give once, few or many, or a class for an expanded clone.

cdr3_nt cdr3_aa d_call j_call v_call clone_size
TGTGCCAGCAGCCCTTGGACCGTCTCTGGAAACACCATATATTTT CASSPWTVSGNTIYF - TRBJ1-3 TRBV7-6 many
TGCGCCAGCAGCTTGGGTTCTAGTCCCTACGAGCAGTACTTC CASSLGSSPYEQYF - TRBJ2-7 TRBV5-1 many
TGTGCCAGCAGCCAAGAGCCGAATTCACCCCTCCACTTT CASSQEPNSPLHF - TRBJ1-6 TRBV4-2 -
TGTGCCAGTAGTAGGGGACAGGGAATCTCTGGAAACACCATATATTTT CASSRGQGISGNTIYF TRBD1 TRBJ1-3 TRBV19 many
TGTGCCAGCAGCGACACCCGGGGGGCCCAAGAGACCCAGTACTTC CASSDTRGAQETQYF - TRBJ2-5 TRBV7-9 -
TGTGCCAGCAATCTCCAACAGGGGGCGGTTGAGCAGTTCTTC CASNLQQGAVEQFF TRBD1 TRBJ2-1 TRBV12-3/TRBV12-4 -
TGTGCCAGCAGTCCCGGGACCTCTTACGAGCAGTACTTC CASSPGTSYEQYF - TRBJ2-7 TRBV7-2 few
TGTGCCAGCAGTCGACGCCGACTAGCGGGAGTTGTTTTTCGGGGCAATGAGCAGTTCTTC CASSRRRLAGVVFRGNEQFF TRBD2 TRBJ2-1 TRBV6-4 -
TGTGCCAGCAGTTCCAGTGTCAATGAGCAGTTCTTC CASSSSVNEQFF - TRBJ2-1 TRBV13 -
TGTGCCAGTAGCACTCGGGGGACAGGGGGCGAAGAGCAGTACTTC CASSTRGTGGEEQYF TRBD1 TRBJ2-7 TRBV19 medium-sized
TGTGCCAGCAGTTTAGGAGGGATCTATGGCTACACCTTC CASSLGGIYGYTF - TRBJ1-2 TRBV12-3/TRBV12-4 -
TGTGCCAGCAGCGGGGAACACGAGCAGTACTTC CASSGEHEQYF - TRBJ2-7 TRBV2 -
TGTGCCTGGAGTCAGGGCTTGGGGGAAAAACTGTTTTTT CAWSQGLGEKLFF - TRBJ1-4 TRBV30 -
TGTGCCTGGGGGGGGGACGAGCAGTACTTC CAWGGDEQYF TRBD2 TRBJ2-7 TRBV30 -
TGTGCCAGCCACGACAGGAATGAGCAGTTCTTC CASHDRNEQFF - TRBJ2-1 TRBV28 many
TGTGCCAGCAGTCCCGGGACGGGCTCCTACGAGCAGTACTTC CASSPGTGSYEQYF - TRBJ2-7 TRBV6-1 medium-sized
TGTGCCAGCAGCAAACAAACAGGGGGCATCCACGAGCAGTACTTC CASSKQTGGIHEQYF TRBD1 TRBJ2-7 TRBV7-2 -
TGTGCCAGTAGTCGGGATCCGGGACAGCCCCTGGAGCAGTACTTC CASSRDPGQPLEQYF TRBD1 TRBJ2-7 TRBV19 few
TGTGCCAGCAGTTTAGGACGAGCTGAAGCTTTCTTT CASSLGRAEAFF - TRBJ1-1 TRBV12-3/TRBV12-4 -
TGTGCCAGCAGCTTCGGGACTAACACAGATACGCAGTATTTT CASSFGTNTDTQYF TRBD2 TRBJ2-3 TRBV3-1 many
TGCAGCGTTGTGGGACCTACCTACGAGCAGTACTTC CSVVGPTYEQYF - TRBJ2-7 TRBV29-1 many
TGTGCCAGCAGCCTCCTCACTGGGGCCAACGTCCTGACTTTC CASSLLTGANVLTF - TRBJ2-6 TRBV3-1 -
TGTGCCAGCAGCTCTTTCCAGGGGATGGGATCACCCCTCCACTTT CASSSFQGMGSPLHF - TRBJ1-6 TRBV27 -
TGTGCCAGCAGCTCCCTAGCGGGAGGTACGGAGACCCAGTACTTC CASSSLAGGTETQYF TRBD2 TRBJ2-5 TRBV27 many
TGTGCCAGCAGTTACTCGGGCCGCACTGGGGTTTGTGAGCAGTACTTC CASSYSGRTGVCEQYF - TRBJ2-7 TRBV6-2/TRBV6-3 -
TGTGCCAGCAGCCCCCCAGTACGGGAGGGCCCCAAGCAGTACTTC CASSPPVREGPKQYF TRBD2 TRBJ2-7 TRBV11-1 many
TGTGCCAGCAGTGTGGGGCTTACGGGACAGGGGACCGGGGAGCTGTTTTTT CASSVGLTGQGTGELFF TRBD1 TRBJ2-2 TRBV6-1 -